Below, 27 T cell receptor beta chains from the same sample are listed, as sequenced in a study of T cell clonality in common variable immunodeficiency. TCRdb keeps only in-frame clones here, not all; method: immunoSEQ multiplex PCR. Singletons are absent from the sample, which has some 80,000 clones. Sequencing input: peripheral blood mononuclear cells. All receptors come from a person aged 18 to 69 in good health.

This clone was counted at least ten times. The read ends 3 residues early relative to the CDR3; the germline J gene fills the gap. J is TRBJ1-2 and V is TRBV20-1, with TRBD1 as a possible D gene (6 bases). This CDR3 has 13 residues. V lost 7 bases to trimming and J lost 7 bases, with 19 bases between them. CDR1 is DFQATT and CDR2 is SNEGSKA in the germline V gene (reference sequence). This CDR3 is CSVLTGMRVGYTF. The covered CDR3 bases are TGCAGTGTTTTAACAGGGATGCGGGTTGGC.

The CDR3 protein is CASSLALQGNTEAFF. CDR3 bases read: TGTGCCAGCAGCTTAGCCCTACAGGGGAACACTGAA. The chain uses TRBV7-6 and TRBJ1-1; tentative D call: TRBD1 (6 bases). The sequenced fragment ends 3 residues before the CDR3 boundary, so the rest is inferred from the germline J gene. The germline V gene encodes CDR1 SGHVS and CDR2 FNYEAQ. There are 15 residues in the CDR3. Trimming removed 0 bases from V and 1 base from J, with 9 bases in between. Together with reference TRBV7-6 and TRBJ1-1, the CDR3 gives the full variable domain: GAGVSQSPRYKVTKRGQDVALRCDPISGHVSLYWYRQALGQGPEFLTYFNYEAQQDKSGLPNDRFSAERPEGSISTLTIQRTEQRDSAMYRCASSLALQGNTEAFFGQGTRLTVV.

This clone was observed many times. The CDR3 end is not reached by the read, which stops 3 residues before it; the germline J gene fills it in. This chain connects TRBV24-1 to TRBJ1-2, with D maybe TRBD1 (6 bases). Trimming removed 5 bases from V and 3 bases from J, with 9 bases in between. Germline V gene lookup returns CDR1 KGHDR and CDR2 SFDVKD. The CDR3 spans 13 residues. The CDR3 DNA, read in part, is TGTGCCACCAGTGTGCGACAGGACTATGGC. Amino acid sequence: CATSVRQDYG. The full CDR3 sequence reads CATSVRQDYGYTF.

In this sample, this clone turned up many times. An end of the junction differs from the germline gene, which may be a read error. The CDR3 end lies 3 residues beyond the end of the read and is filled in from the germline J gene. This rearrangement joins TRBV7-3 to TRBJ2-2, with D possibly TRBD1 on 6 matching bases. The CDR3 loop spans 14 amino acids. Per germline, CDR1 SGHTA and CDR2 FQGTGA. The sequenced CDR3 bases are TGTGCCAGCAAACGGGACACGAACGCCGGGGAG. Its translation is CASKRDTNAGE. The whole CDR3 sequence reads CASKRDTNAGELFF.

Many counts were recorded for this clone. The part of the CDR3 DNA that was read is TGTGCCAGTAGTACCGGGACAGGGTTTGAG. Its protein product is CASSTGTGFE. The CDR3 as a whole reads CASSTGTGFEQFF. The V gene is TRBV19, the J gene TRBJ2-1; 9 nucleotides agree with TRBD1. The read ends 3 residues before the CDR3 terminus; that terminus is restored from the germline J gene. After removal of 4 bases from V and 9 bases from J, the junction contained 4 bases not matched to a gene. Germline CDR1 reads LNHDA; CDR2 reads SQIVND (reference sequence). The CDR3 length is 13 residues.

This clone occurred many times. The CDR3 goes on 3 residues after the read ends, and that part is filled in from the germline J gene. The genes are TRBV6-2 or TRBV6-3 and TRBJ1-2, with 8 bases aligning to TRBD1. Trimming cost V 6 bases and J 5 bases; bases outside gene matches: 11. The germline CDR1 and CDR2 sequences are MNHEY and SVGEGT. The CDR3 has 15 residues. This CDR3 is CASRPPGQARYGYTF. The sequenced part of the CDR3 DNA is TGTGCCAGCAGGCCTCCGGGACAGGCAAGATATGGC.

This clone was counted ten times or more. The sequenced fragment ends 3 residues before the CDR3 boundary, so the rest is inferred from the germline J gene. V is TRBV7-9 and J is TRBJ2-7; 7 positions match TRBD2. Germline CDR1 is SEHNR and CDR2 is FQNEAQ (reference sequence). This CDR3 spans 15 amino acids. With V trimmed by 4 bases and J by 3 bases, 9 bases remained unmatched. CDR3 DNA (partial): TGTGCCAGCAGCTCCCTGAGCGGGATACTCTACGAG. Its translation: CASSSLSGILYE. The full CDR3 reads CASSSLSGILYEQYF.

This clone was seen repeatedly, ten times or more. The DNA ends 3 residues before the CDR3 does, and the rest of the CDR3 is filled in from the germline J gene. V is TRBV5-1 and J is TRBJ2-1, with D maybe TRBD2 (6 bases). CDR3 length: 16 residues. The V gene's germline CDR1 is SGHRS and CDR2 YFSETQ. V shed 0 bases and J shed 4 bases, with 14 bases lying between them. CDR3 in amino acids: CASSLGPRGVYNEQFF. The sequenced part of the CDR3 DNA is TGCGCCAGCAGCTTGGGACCGCGCGGGGTGTACAATGAG.

This clone was counted at least ten times. The CDR3 goes on 3 residues after the read ends, and that part is filled in from the germline J gene. The chain couples TRBV20-1 to TRBJ1-5, with D perhaps TRBD1 (6 bases). The CDR3 consists of 15 residues. CDR1 and CDR2 (germline): DFQATT, SNEGSKA (reference sequence). The V and J ends lost 1 base and 5 bases respectively, with 15 bases between them. This CDR3 reads CSARAVRGGDQPQHF. Partial CDR3 DNA: TGCAGTGCTAGAGCGGTCAGGGGAGGGGATCAGCCC.

The table lists this clone with many counts. The sequenced fragment ends 3 residues before the CDR3 boundary, so the rest is inferred from the germline J gene. This chain uses TRBV19 with TRBJ1-2; D gene uncertain. The CDR3 is 15 amino acids. V was shortened by 1 base and J by 5 bases, with 14 bases between the two germline ends. CDR1 is LNHDA and CDR2 is SQIVND in the germline V gene (reference sequence). The CDR3 sequence: CASSIGRGPGYGYTF. CDR3 DNA, as far as it was read: TGTGCCAGTAGTATAGGGCGAGGACCGGGGTATGGC.

This clone was picked up many times. The CDR3 end lies 3 residues beyond the end of the read and is filled in from the germline J gene. The genes are TRBV12-3 or TRBV12-4 and TRBJ2-1; 10 positions agree with TRBD2. The CDR3 runs to 14 residues. Unmatched junction bases numbered 5, after V lost 3 bases and J lost 9 bases. The sequenced part of the CDR3 DNA is TGTGCCAGCAGTTTGTCTAGCGGGAGCCTTGAG. Its protein product is CASSLSSGSLE. The full CDR3 sequence reads CASSLSSGSLEQFF.

This clone showed up many times. The read terminates 3 residues ahead of where the CDR3 ends, so the germline J gene completes it. The V call is TRBV5-6, the J call TRBJ2-7, with D perhaps TRBD1 (7 bases). Germline lookup yields CDR1 SGHDT and CDR2 YYEEEE. Trimming took 4 bases from V and 2 from J, leaving 16 bases between them. This CDR3 spans 15 amino acids. The sequenced part of the CDR3 DNA is TGTGCCAGCAGCGCGGGACAGCACTACACCTACGAG. This encodes CASSAGQHYTYE. The full CDR3 protein is CASSAGQHYTYEQYF.

This clone came up many times. The CDR3 goes on 3 residues after the read ends, and that part is filled in from the germline J gene. This chain connects TRBV10-1 to TRBJ2-5; 9 bases map to TRBD1. Trimming at V came to 2 bases and at J to 4 bases, leaving 11 bases not matched to a gene. Germline CDR1 and CDR2: WNHNN and SYGVQD (reference sequence). The CDR3 has 17 residues. The covered CDR3 bases are TGCGCCAGCAGTGAGGCCAGGACAGGGGTACGAGGAGAGACC. Amino acids: CASSEARTGVRGET. The complete CDR3 reads CASSEARTGVRGETQYF.

This clone was seen repeatedly, ten times or more. The read gets to within 3 residues of the CDR3 end, and the germline J gene fills in the rest. The rearrangement uses TRBV10-3 and TRBJ1-3; D call uncertain. The V gene lost 10 bases and the J gene lost 4 bases, with 17 bases spanning the gap. The germline CDR1 and CDR2 sequences are ENHRY and SYGVKD. This CDR3 has 14 amino acids. CDR3 in amino acids: CATLDGEDGNTIYF. CDR3 DNA, as far as it was read: TGTGCCACCCTCGACGGGGAGGACGGAAACACC.

This clone was seen repeatedly, ten times or more. The CDR3 is cut off 3 residues early in the read; its end comes from the germline J gene. V and J are TRBV10-3 and TRBJ2-5; the D gene is possibly TRBD2 (5 bases). CDR3 length: 14 amino acids. From germline, CDR1 is ENHRY and CDR2 SYGVKD. V gave up 4 bases and J gave up 5 bases, with 14 bases separating them. The part of the CDR3 DNA that was read is TGTGCCATCAGTGTAGGCGGCTCGGGGGAGACC. Its protein is CAISVGGSGET. The CDR3, in full, reads CAISVGGSGETQYF.

This clone showed up many times. The read gets to within 3 residues of the CDR3 end, and the germline J gene fills in the rest. V is TRBV4-1 and J is TRBJ2-5; D may be TRBD1 (6 bases). The CDR3 is 15 amino acids. Germline V lookup: CDR1 MGHRA, CDR2 YSYEKL. V shed 0 bases and J shed 1 base, with 9 bases lying between them. CDR3 DNA (partial): TGCGCCAGCAGCCAAGATAGAGGGGGCCAAGAGACC. This encodes CASSQDRGGQET. The full CDR3 protein is CASSQDRGGQETQYF.

Many counts were recorded for this clone. The read ends 3 residues early relative to the CDR3; the germline J gene fills the gap. The chain carries TRBV20-1 and TRBJ2-1; TRBD2 matches 10 bases. With 3 bases clipped from V and 9 bases from J, the junction kept 11 bases outside the gene matches. There are 15 residues in the CDR3. Germline V CDR1 and CDR2: DFQATT, SNEGSKA (reference sequence). The covered CDR3 bases are TGCAGTGCTAGTGGAGCGGGAGGGGCCGCTGGTGAG. This gives the protein CSASGAGGAAGE. The whole CDR3 reads CSASGAGGAAGEQFF.

This clone was seen a few times. The CDR3 end falls 3 residues outside the read, so it is completed with the germline J gene. The rearrangement uses TRBV19 and TRBJ1-1; D perhaps matches TRBD1 (5 bases). V lost 5 bases and J lost 0, with 13 bases in between. This CDR3 region has 15 residues. Looked up from germline, CDR1 is LNHDA and CDR2 is SQIVND (reference sequence). The CDR3 is CASSPQQVLNTEAFF. The covered CDR3 bases are TGTGCCAGTAGTCCACAACAGGTGTTGAACACTGAA.

Many counts were recorded for this clone. With the read ending 3 residues before the CDR3 end, the germline J gene is used to fill in that end. The chain joins TRBV5-1 to TRBJ2-6, with a tentative D call TRBD2 (6 bases). Germline V gives CDR1 SGHRS, CDR2 YFSETQ. The CDR3 contains 17 residues. The ends were cut back, 4 bases at V and 0 bases at J, with 14 bases in the middle. This CDR3 reads CASSIADPRSGANVLTF. The CDR3 DNA, read in part, is TGCGCCAGCAGCATAGCGGACCCCCGCTCTGGGGCCAACGTC.

At least ten counts were recorded for this clone. From the germline J gene comes the end of the CDR3, since the read stops 3 residues before it. The rearrangement joins TRBV6-1 to TRBJ1-5; D gene unclear. There are 16 residues in the CDR3. Trimming left V 0 bases short and J 6 bases short, with 15 bases between. Germline CDR1 is MNHNS and CDR2 is SASEGT. Here the CDR3 reads CASSEALRSLGQPQHF. CDR3 bases read: TGTGCCAGCAGTGAAGCGCTTCGGAGTCTAGGTCAGCCC.

There are many counts of this clone. With the read ending 3 residues before the CDR3 end, the germline J gene is used to fill in that end. The V call is TRBV7-6, the J call TRBJ2-7, with D perhaps TRBD1 (5 bases). Germline assignment: CDR1 SGHVS and CDR2 FNYEAQ. Trimming removed 1 base from V and 3 bases from J, with 10 bases in between. This CDR3 has 14 amino acids. CDR3 in amino acids: CASSLGVGDYEQYF. Partial CDR3 DNA: TGTGCCAGCAGCTTAGGTGTAGGGGACTACGAG.

There are many counts of this clone. The sequenced fragment ends 3 residues before the CDR3 boundary, so the rest is inferred from the germline J gene. V and J are TRBV19 and TRBJ2-7; TRBD2 matches at 9 bases. V trimming: 3 bases; J trimming: 5 bases; junction bases outside the gene matches: 2. The germline gives CDR1 LNHDA, CDR2 SQIVND (reference sequence). This CDR3 region has 13 residues. Partial CDR3 DNA: TGTGCCAGTAGTATGAGACTAGCGGACGAG. Amino acid sequence: CASSMRLADE. The complete CDR3 sequence is CASSMRLADEQYF.

As to this clone: The read falls 3 residues short of the CDR3 end, and the missing part is taken from the germline J gene. The V call is TRBV10-2, the J call TRBJ2-3, with 7 bases identical to TRBD2. Germline-derived CDR1 and CDR2 are WSHSY and SAAADI. The CDR3 is made up of 15 amino acids. Losses at the gene ends were 3 bases for V and 4 bases for J; bases not matched to a gene: 7. The sequenced part of the CDR3 DNA is TGCGCCAGCAGTGAACGAGCGGGAATCGCAGATACG. Amino acids: CASSERAGIADT. The entire CDR3 protein is CASSERAGIADTQYF.

The table lists this clone with many counts. Read data end 3 residues before the CDR3 end; the end is taken from the germline J gene. This chain connects TRBV20-1 to TRBJ2-2; D gene unclear. Trimming took 0 bases from V and 4 from J, leaving 12 bases between them. In germline, CDR1 is DFQATT, CDR2 SNEGSKA (reference sequence). There are 15 residues in the CDR3. CDR3 protein: CSARDSARPTGELFF. The DNA read from the CDR3 is TGCAGTGCTAGAGATAGTGCCAGGCCCACCGGGGAG.

This clone was counted many times. The sequenced fragment ends 3 residues before the CDR3 boundary, so the rest is inferred from the germline J gene. This rearrangement joins TRBV29-1 to TRBJ2-5; TRBD2 is a possible D gene (7 bases). The V and J ends lost 1 base and 2 bases respectively, with 20 bases between them. Per the germline V gene, CDR1 is SQVTM and CDR2 is ANQGSEA. This CDR3 is built from 17 residues. The CDR3: CSVEGPARGGKQETQYF. The CDR3 DNA, read in part, is TGCAGCGTTGAAGGCCCCGCGAGGGGGGGAAAACAAGAGACC.

This clone was counted at least ten times. CDR3 DNA, as far as it was read: TGCAGCGTTGAAGGAGGGCGAGGGGTTGACGGC. Protein product: CSVEGGRGVDG. The CDR3, in full, reads CSVEGGRGVDGYTF. The rearrangement uses TRBV29-1 and TRBJ1-2, with a possible D match to TRBD1 (5 bases). The CDR3 is cut off 3 residues early in the read; its end comes from the germline J gene. This CDR3 spans 14 amino acids. The germline gives CDR1 SQVTM, CDR2 ANQGSEA.

The table lists this clone with many counts. The read ends 3 residues shy of where the CDR3 ends; the end is completed using the germline J gene. The chain joins TRBV7-9 to TRBJ2-7; D not resolved. V lost 3 bases and J lost 6, with 9 bases in between. The CDR3 contains 12 residues. Germline lookup yields CDR1 SEHNR and CDR2 FQNEAQ (reference sequence). The CDR3 reads CASSFISPEQYF. Incomplete CDR3 DNA: TGTGCCAGCAGCTTTATTAGCCCCGAG.